The 22 T cell receptor beta chains below come from one sample, sequenced in a study of radiotherapy plus CTLA-4 blockade in lung cancer. Only in-frame clones appear in the TCRdb table, and some are missing; sequencing was by immunoSEQ multiplex PCR. The sample includes over 60,000 clones, about nine tenths seen only once; the top ten take 35% to 50%. Sample: peripheral blood, taken from a patient treated with radiotherapy plus ipilimumab. The receptors come from a human donor with non-small cell lung cancer that progressed on radiotherapy plus ipilimumab.

The chain joins TRBV27 to TRBJ1-2, with D unclear. The CDR3 sequence is 14 residues long. The V gene's germline CDR1 is MNHEY and CDR2 SMNVEV (reference sequence). V lost 8 bases and J 6 bases, leaving 19 bases between the germline ends. CDR3 in amino acids: CASGLGGRVDGYTF. The CDR3 DNA reads TGTGCCAGCGGGTTAGGCGGGAGAGTGGATGGCTACACCTTC.

V usage is TRBV10-1 and J usage is TRBJ2-3, with TRBD2 identical over 8 bases. This CDR3 region has 14 residues. Germline trimming cut 3 bases from V and 2 bases from J; bases unmatched to any gene: 1. Germline V gene data show CDR1 as WNHNN and CDR2 as SYGVQD (reference sequence). The CDR3 nucleotides read TGCGCCAGCAGTGAAGCGGGAGCCACAGATACGCAGTATTTT. Translation: CASSEAGATDTQYF.

V usage is TRBV27 and J usage is TRBJ1-1; 7 bases are shared with TRBD1. V lost 8 bases, J lost 6 bases, and 9 bases stayed unmatched. Germline CDR1 is MNHEY and CDR2 is SMNVEV (reference sequence). This CDR3 is built from 13 residues. CDR3 DNA: TGTGCCAGCCTTGACAGGGACGGGGCTGAAGCTTTCTTT. It specifies CASLDRDGAEAFF.

Written as DNA, the CDR3 is TGTGCCTGGAGTGGGACTAGCGGGAGGTTGGGGTATGAGACCCAGTACTTC. Translating it yields CAWSGTSGRLGYETQYF. V gene TRBV30 combines with J gene TRBJ2-5; TRBD2 matches 14 bases. The length of the CDR3 is 17 residues. Per the germline V gene, CDR1 is GTSNPN and CDR2 is SVGIG (reference sequence). After removal of 1 base from V and 5 bases from J, the junction contained 9 bases not matched to a gene.

The chain is built from TRBV5-1 and TRBJ1-2; 8 positions match TRBD1. This CDR3 comprises 16 residues. V lost 0 bases and J lost 7; bases outside the gene matches: 11. CDR1 is SGHRS, CDR2 YFSETQ, per germline. The CDR3 reads CASSLVAGGSPGGYTF. DNA of the CDR3: TGCGCCAGCAGCTTGGTCGCAGGGGGCAGCCCGGGTGGCTACACCTTC.

This chain links TRBV10-2 with TRBJ2-1, with 13 positions matching TRBD2. J was trimmed by 5 bases and V by 4 bases; bases with no gene match: 8. CDR3 length equals 17 residues. CDR1 WSHSY and CDR2 SAAADI come from the germline V gene. In DNA form, the CDR3 reads TGCGCCAGCAGTGCGACTAGCGGGAGGACGATCGACAATGAGCAGTTCTTC. Protein product: CASSATSGRTIDNEQFF.

The rearrangement links TRBV4-1 to TRBJ1-1; 12 bases align to TRBD1. This CDR3 contains 18 residues. V trimming: 3 bases; J trimming: 4 bases; junction bases outside the gene matches: 12. Germline CDR1 and CDR2: MGHRA and YSYEKL. The CDR3 here is CASSHPGTGGRAGTEAFF. The CDR3, as DNA: TGCGCCAGCAGCCACCCCGGGACAGGGGGCCGGGCGGGCACTGAAGCTTTCTTT.

The chain recombines TRBV27 with TRBJ2-3, with 8 bases that match TRBD1. This CDR3 has 15 residues. V was clipped by 3 bases and J by 4 bases; unmatched bases: 6. Germline loops: CDR1 MNHEY, CDR2 SMNVEV (reference sequence). CDR3 region: CASSLLQGVADTQYF. CDR3 sequence (DNA): TGTGCCAGCAGTTTGCTACAGGGGGTGGCAGATACGCAGTATTTT.

This clone was observed once. The V and J genes are TRBV6-5 and TRBJ1-2, with a tentative D call TRBD1 (5 bases). There are 15 residues in the CDR3. V lost 5 bases to trimming and J lost 5 bases, with 18 bases between them. Per the germline V gene, CDR1 is MNHEY and CDR2 is SVGAGI. CDR3 in amino acids: CASSPYPTGGYGYTF. The CDR3 bases are TGTGCCAGCAGTCCATACCCGACGGGGGGGTATGGCTACACCTTC.

This clone showed up just a few times. This sequence joins TRBV6-6 and TRBJ2-5; D not resolved. Germline V gene data show CDR1 as MNHNY and CDR2 as SVGAGI (reference sequence). The V end lost 0 bases, the J end lost 0 bases, and 11 bases lay between the germline ends. This CDR3 has 16 residues. This chain's CDR3 is CASSYSNIVYQETQYF. DNA for the CDR3: TGTGCCAGCAGTTACTCGAACATCGTGTACCAAGAGACCCAGTACTTC.

This chain connects TRBV10-1 to TRBJ2-3; weak D call: TRBD1 (5 bases). Germline CDR1 WNHNN, CDR2 SYGVQD (reference sequence). V lost 3 bases and J 7 bases, leaving 14 bases between the germline ends. The CDR3 contains 14 residues. DNA of the CDR3: TGCGCCAGCAGTGAAAGACCTGGGGCGAATACGCAGTATTTT. This encodes CASSERPGANTQYF.

The chain couples TRBV7-2 to TRBJ1-2, with TRBD1 matching over 10 bases. This CDR3 is built from 20 residues. Germline V gives CDR1 SGHTA, CDR2 FQGNSA. V was pared by 0 bases and J by 8 bases, with 21 bases of the junction left unmatched. This CDR3 reads CASSLAASKPGQGKWMGYTF. CDR3 sequence (DNA): TGTGCCAGCAGCTTAGCTGCTTCCAAACCGGGACAGGGGAAGTGGATGGGCTACACCTTC.

The rearrangement uses TRBV9 and TRBJ2-3, with a tentative D call TRBD1 (5 bases). Germline V gene lookup returns CDR1 SGDLS and CDR2 YYNGEE. Trimming took 4 bases from V and 4 from J, leaving 19 bases between them. This CDR3 has 16 amino acids. The CDR3 here is CASSHRVTGSADTQYF. CDR3 DNA sequence: TGTGCCAGCAGCCACAGAGTCACAGGAAGTGCAGATACGCAGTATTTT.

The chain combines TRBV29-1 with TRBJ2-1; possible D gene TRBD2, 6 bases. The CDR3 consists of 14 residues. V was cut by 2 bases and J by 3 bases, with 11 bases left in between. Germline assignment: CDR1 SQVTM and CDR2 ANQGSEA. CDR3 nucleotides: TGCAGCGTTGAAAGGCGGGAACACTACAATGAGCAGTTCTTC. Its translation is CSVERREHYNEQFF.

The J gene is TRBJ2-5, the V gene TRBV5-6; 11 bases match TRBD2. With V trimmed by 0 bases and J by 4 bases, 5 bases remained unmatched. The CDR3 loop spans 16 amino acids. The germline CDR1 and CDR2 sequences are SGHDT and YYEEEE. The CDR3 spells CASSLGTTSGTETQYF. The CDR3 DNA follows: TGTGCCAGCAGCTTGGGTACGACTAGCGGGACAGAGACCCAGTACTTC.

J is TRBJ2-7 and V is TRBV18; 10 bases are a match to TRBD1. This CDR3 region has 15 residues. The V gene's germline CDR1 is KGHSH and CDR2 LQKENI. The V gene end was trimmed by 2 bases and the J gene end by 2 bases; junction bases not matched to a gene: 3. As DNA, the CDR3 is TGTGCCAGCTCACCAACGGGACAGGGGCCCTACGAGCAGTACTTC. Translated, it gives CASSPTGQGPYEQYF.

The chain uses TRBV5-4 and TRBJ2-2; TRBD1 is a possible D gene (5 bases). Trimming pared 3 bases from V and 2 bases from J, leaving 11 bases between. The CDR3 runs to 15 residues. Germline CDR1 is SGHNT and CDR2 is YYREEE (reference sequence). CDR3 sequence reads: CASSSRTRNTGELFF. CDR3 sequence (DNA): TGTGCCAGCAGCTCCCGGACACGAAACACCGGGGAGCTGTTTTTT.

This chain links TRBV5-4 with TRBJ1-2; D remains unclear. The germline gives CDR1 SGHNT, CDR2 YYREEE (reference sequence). This CDR3 region has 12 residues. V lost 4 bases and J 6 bases, leaving 10 bases between the germline ends. CDR3 DNA: TGTGCCAGCAGCAATCAAAGAGATGGCTACACCTTC. Amino acid sequence: CASSNQRDGYTF. Full variable domain (remainder filled in from reference TRBV5-4 and TRBJ1-2): ETGVTQSPTHLIKTRGQQVTLRCSSQSGHNTVSWYQQALGQGPQFIFQYYREEENGRGNFPPRFSGLQFPNYSSELNVNALELDDSALYLCASSNQRDGYTFGSGTRLTVV.

The chain combines TRBV15 with TRBJ2-2; 7 nucleotides line up with TRBD1. Germline V gene data show CDR1 as LNHNV and CDR2 as YYDKDF (reference sequence). CDR3 length equals 14 residues. After removal of 0 bases from V and 6 bases from J, the junction contained 1 base not matched to a gene. For the CDR3, the DNA is TGTGCCACCAGCAGAGACCAGGGGGCCGGGGAGCTGTTTTTT. Translating gives CATSRDQGAGELFF.

V is TRBV5-1 and J is TRBJ2-1, with D uncertain. In germline, CDR1 is SGHRS, CDR2 YFSETQ. Trimming removed 0 bases at V and 11 bases at J, with 15 bases between. The CDR3 is 14 residues long. In DNA form, the CDR3 reads TGCGCCAGCAGCTTGGATGTCTCCGCAATGAAGCAGTTCTTC. This codes for CASSLDVSAMKQFF.

V gene TRBV5-6 combines with J gene TRBJ1-3; 7 bases agree with TRBD1. The V and J ends lost 4 bases and 4 bases, in that order; junction bases with no gene match: 8. In germline, CDR1 is SGHDT, CDR2 YYEEEE. The CDR3 sequence is 15 residues long. CDR3 DNA: TGTGCCAGCAGCCCAACTGCAGGGGGAGGAAACACCATATATTTT. This sequence encodes CASSPTAGGGNTIYF.

This chain links TRBV7-9 with TRBJ1-4, with D possibly matching TRBD1 (6 bases). Trimming pared 1 base from V and 8 bases from J, leaving 8 bases between. The V gene's germline CDR1 is SEHNR and CDR2 FQNEAQ (reference sequence). This CDR3 is built from 13 residues. This CDR3 reads CASSLVGGEKLFF. The CDR3 nucleotides read TGTGCCAGCAGCTTAGTAGGGGGGGAAAAACTGTTTTTT.